These 13 T cell receptor beta chains share one sample of origin, sequenced in a study of beta chain features in type 1 diabetes. All of the isolated RNA was reverse transcribed, so expressed TCRB transcripts were sequenced. Sequenced by immunoSEQ multiplex PCR; TCRdb stores in-frame clones only, minus some. The table lists about 320,000 clones, 14% of them singletons. Sequencing used central memory CD4+ T cells from blood. The source is a man aged 25-45 years in good health.

The chain joins TRBV18 to TRBJ2-7; 8 bases line up with TRBD2. The CDR3 is 16 amino acids. J was trimmed by 1 base and V by 2 bases; bases with no gene match: 7. Germline values: CDR1 KGHSH, CDR2 LQKENI. The chain's CDR3 is CASSPGAGGGSYEQYF. CDR3 nucleotides: TGTGCCAGCTCACCAGGGGCCGGCGGGGGGTCCTACGAGCAGTACTTC.

This clone occurred a few times. This rearrangement joins TRBV10-1 to TRBJ2-5, with D possibly TRBD1 on 5 matching bases. The CDR3 consists of 14 residues. The V end was cut by 0 bases, the J end by 5 bases, with 10 bases between. Per germline, CDR1 WNHNN and CDR2 SYGVQD (reference sequence). DNA for the CDR3: TGCGCCAGCAGTGAGTCGACAGTGGCGGAGACCCAGTACTTC. This sequence encodes CASSESTVAETQYF.

The table lists this clone with a count of one. The V and J genes are TRBV11-2 and TRBJ1-1, with unresolved D. Germline V lookup: CDR1 SGHAT, CDR2 FQNNGV. The V end lost 5 bases, the J end lost 3 bases, and 10 bases lay between the germline ends. The CDR3 loop spans 13 amino acids. CDR3 sequence (DNA): TGTGCCAGCAGCCTGATCGGGGACACTGAAGCTTTCTTT. Encoded protein: CASSLIGDTEAFF.

The chain combines TRBV25-1 with TRBJ1-1; 7 bases agree with TRBD1. V trimming: 6 bases; J trimming: 4 bases; junction bases outside the gene matches: 8. Per germline, CDR1 MGHDK and CDR2 SYGVNS. The CDR3 extends over 14 amino acids. The CDR3 sequence is CASRRTRGATEAFF. DNA for the CDR3: TGTGCCAGCAGGAGAACCAGGGGGGCCACTGAAGCTTTCTTT.

The chain combines TRBV5-1 with TRBJ2-1; either TRBD1 or TRBD2 may fit D (5 bases each). The CDR3 is made up of 13 amino acids. Germline values: CDR1 SGHRS, CDR2 YFSETQ. The V gene lost 6 bases and the J gene lost 6 bases, with 13 bases spanning the gap. The CDR3 sequence is CASTGPNSNEQFF. The CDR3 nucleotides read TGCGCCAGCACGGGACCCAACTCCAATGAGCAGTTCTTC.

This clone was recorded at least ten times. V and J are TRBV29-1 and TRBJ1-1; TRBD1 matches 7 bases. The V and J ends lost 7 bases and 3 bases, in that order; junction bases with no gene match: 8. The germline V gene has CDR1 SQVTM and CDR2 ANQGSEA. CDR3 length equals 13 residues. The CDR3 nucleotides read TGCAGCGCGAAGGGGGCCGGGGACACTGAAGCTTTCTTT. Residues: CSAKGAGDTEAFF.

A single count supports this clone. The chain couples TRBV4-3 to TRBJ1-6; D is unclear. Trimming shortened V by 0 bases and J by 10 bases, and 13 bases separated the two germline ends. CDR1 LGHNA and CDR2 YSLEER come from the germline V gene. The CDR3 runs 15 residues. This CDR3 reads CASSQEAGLKSPLHF. The CDR3 DNA reads as TGCGCCAGCAGCCAAGAGGCCGGCCTAAAGTCACCCCTCCACTTT.

The table lists this clone with a few counts. The rearrangement links TRBV5-1 to TRBJ2-1, with D perhaps TRBD1 (6 bases). This CDR3 spans 13 amino acids. Germline values: CDR1 SGHRS, CDR2 YFSETQ. V shed 7 bases and J shed 7 bases, with 15 bases lying between them. This chain's CDR3 is CASQTTGTNEQFF. The CDR3 nucleotides are TGCGCCAGCCAAACGACAGGCACGAATGAGCAGTTCTTC. The whole variable domain, filled in from reference TRBV5-1 and TRBJ2-1, reads KAGVTQTPRYLIKTRGQQVTLSCSPISGHRSVSWYQQTPGQGLQFLFEYFSETQRNKGNFPGRFSGRQFSNSRSEMNVSTLELGDSALYLCASQTTGTNEQFFGPGTRLTVL.

There are many counts of this clone. This sample also contains other DNA sequences that code for the same CDR3. This chain connects TRBV5-1 to TRBJ2-1; 7 bases are shared with TRBD1. The CDR3 extends over 15 amino acids. Germline V lookup: CDR1 SGHRS, CDR2 YFSETQ. The ends lost 0 bases at V and 3 bases at J; junction bases unmatched: 3. Written as DNA, the CDR3 is TGCGCCAGCAGCTTGGAGGGGACAGACTACAATGAGCAGTTCTTC. Its protein product is CASSLEGTDYNEQFF.

The CDR3 DNA sequence: TGTGCCAGCAGTGAAGATGTAAACCGCTATGGCTACACCTTC. It translates to CASSEDVNRYGYTF. The J gene is TRBJ1-2, the V gene TRBV6-1; D gene unclear. Between the trimmed V and J ends, which lost 1 base and 4 bases, there was a span of 10 bases. Germline V gives CDR1 MNHNS, CDR2 SASEGT. The CDR3 is made up of 14 amino acids.

V is TRBV6-5 and J is TRBJ1-1; D perhaps matches TRBD1 (6 bases). The CDR3 is 14 residues long. Germline loops: CDR1 MNHEY, CDR2 SVGAGI. V lost 7 bases and J lost 4, with 16 bases in between. CDR3 bases: TGTGCCAGCAATCAAGGGGGGCAGGGCACTGAAGCTTTCTTT. It translates to CASNQGGQGTEAFF.

The chain joins TRBV5-6 to TRBJ1-6; a weak D match, TRBD1 (6 bases). V was clipped by 2 bases and J by 5 bases, with 11 bases between them. Germline assignment: CDR1 SGHDT and CDR2 YYEEEE. This CDR3 contains 15 residues. CDR3 loop: CASSFGGVDNSPLHF. The CDR3 DNA sequence: TGTGCCAGCAGCTTTGGGGGCGTAGATAATTCACCCCTCCACTTT.

The rearrangement links TRBV10-3 to TRBJ2-3; 8 bases match TRBD2. There are 16 residues in the CDR3. Looked up from germline, CDR1 is ENHRY and CDR2 is SYGVKD. Trimming took 3 bases from V and 5 from J; bases not matched to a gene: 10. CDR3 sequence: CAISDDRGGSLDTQYF. The DNA for the CDR3 is TGTGCCATCAGTGACGATCGGGGGGGCTCCTTAGATACGCAGTATTTT.